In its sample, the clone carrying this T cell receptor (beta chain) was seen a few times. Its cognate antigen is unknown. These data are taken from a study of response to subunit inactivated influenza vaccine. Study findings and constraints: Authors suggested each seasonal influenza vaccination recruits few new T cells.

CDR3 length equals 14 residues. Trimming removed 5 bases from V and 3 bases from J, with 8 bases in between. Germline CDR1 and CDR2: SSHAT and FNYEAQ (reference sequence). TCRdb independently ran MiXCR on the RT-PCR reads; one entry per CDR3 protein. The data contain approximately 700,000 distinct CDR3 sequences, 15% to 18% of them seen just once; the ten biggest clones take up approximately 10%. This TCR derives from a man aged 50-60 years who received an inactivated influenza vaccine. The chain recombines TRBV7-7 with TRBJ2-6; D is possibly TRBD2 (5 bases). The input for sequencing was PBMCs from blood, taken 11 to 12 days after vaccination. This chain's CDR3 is CASSLGIGANVLTF. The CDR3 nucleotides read TGTGCCAGCAGCCTCGGGATTGGGGCCAACGTCCTGACTTTC.